A single sample gave rise to the 21 T cell receptor beta chains below, sequenced in a study of T-cell reconstitution after alpha-beta-depleted transplantation in children. As it was prepared, the TCRbeta library received unique molecular identifiers. TCRdb called the PCR reads again in MiXCR, with one record for every CDR3 protein. The sample holds fewer than 700,000 distinct CDR3 sequences, 10% to 15% seen once. Source: PBMCs, mostly from graft donor cells, taken 360 days after TCRalphabeta/CD19-depleted stem cell transplant. The receptor source for this set is a male patient aged 10 to 17 who had a stem cell transplant for acute myeloid leukemia, so the T cells may come from the graft donor.

Concerning this clonotype itself: This CDR3 fails to terminate in the conserved phenylalanine or tryptophan, so it likely reflects a read error. V usage is TRBV28 and J usage is TRBJ1-2; D is perhaps TRBD1 (6 bases). Per the germline V gene, CDR1 is MDHEN and CDR2 is SYDVKM. V was trimmed by 6 bases and J by 2 bases, leaving 13 bases between them. The CDR3 is made up of 14 amino acids. The CDR3 sequence: CASSLRGLNYGYTS. CDR3 DNA: TGTGCCAGCAGCTTAAGGGGGTTGAACTATGGCTACACCTCC.

This clonotype was counted between two and nine times. This chain connects TRBV4-3 to TRBJ2-1; perhaps D is TRBD1 or TRBD2 (6 bases each). Per germline, CDR1 LGHNA and CDR2 YSLEER. V was clipped by 0 bases and J by 0 bases, with 15 bases between them. The CDR3 covers 18 residues. Here the CDR3 DNA reads TGCGCCAGCAGCCAAGAGACGGGGGCGGCATTCTCCTACAATGAGCAGTTCTTC. Translating it yields CASSQETGAAFSYNEQFF.

This clonotype was counted a few times. The chain has TRBV12-1 and TRBJ2-1. TRBV12-1 represents a pseudogene. The CDR3 consists of 13 residues. The CDR3 DNA follows: TGTGCCAGCAGCTTTGCAACAAACAATGAGCAGTTCTTC. It is translated as CASSFATNNEQFF.

The sample holds many counts of this clonotype. The chain uses TRBV29-1 and TRBJ2-1; weak D call: TRBD2 (7 bases). The CDR3 has 13 amino acids. V was shortened by 4 bases and J by 9 bases, with 16 bases between the two germline ends. Per the germline V gene, CDR1 is SQVTM and CDR2 is ANQGSEA. CDR3 in amino acids: CSVVPGGRGEQFF. DNA for the CDR3: TGCAGCGTTGTCCCCGGGGGGCGCGGTGAGCAGTTCTTC.

This chain joins TRBV20-1 and TRBJ2-3; 11 bases match TRBD2. After removal of 0 bases from V and 4 bases from J, the junction contained 6 bases not matched to a gene. CDR1 is DFQATT, CDR2 SNEGSKA, per germline (reference sequence). This CDR3 has 16 amino acids. As DNA, the CDR3 is TGCAGTGCTAGAGATCCTAGCGGGAGGCCCCCAGATACGCAGTATTTT. Its translation is CSARDPSGRPPDTQYF.

This clonotype was counted ten times or more. V gene TRBV7-9 combines with J gene TRBJ2-7; 7 bases match TRBD2. The CDR3 is 14 residues long. Unmatched junction bases numbered 8, after V lost 3 bases and J lost 6 bases. Germline lookup yields CDR1 SEHNR and CDR2 FQNEAQ (reference sequence). Here the CDR3 reads CASSLAGEVREQYF. In DNA form, the CDR3 reads TGTGCCAGCAGCTTGGCGGGAGAGGTTCGCGAGCAGTACTTC.

This clonotype was detected ten times or more. This chain uses TRBV29-1 with TRBJ2-7; the D call may be TRBD1 or TRBD2 (7 bases each). The germline V gene encodes CDR1 SQVTM and CDR2 ANQGSEA. The V end lost 8 bases, the J end lost 5 bases, and 22 bases lay between the germline ends. The CDR3 is made up of 14 amino acids. CDR3 DNA sequence: TGCAGCCCCGAGGGAGGGGGCGCCTTTGACGAGCAGTACTTC. This encodes CSPEGGGAFDEQYF.

The genes are TRBV12-3 or TRBV12-4 and TRBJ1-1, with D unclear. The CDR3 is made up of 15 amino acids. Trimming took 1 base from V and 5 from J, leaving 14 bases between them. The CDR3 sequence: CASSLVRREWTEAFF. The CDR3 DNA is TGTGCCAGCAGTTTAGTACGACGGGAATGGACTGAAGCTTTCTTT.

A few counts support this clonotype. The chain combines TRBV6-1 with TRBJ1-1, with 7 bases aligning to TRBD1. Trimming at V came to 9 bases and at J to 4 bases, leaving 17 bases not matched to a gene. The CDR3 runs to 16 residues. Looked up from germline, CDR1 is MNHNS and CDR2 is SASEGT. CDR3 in DNA: TGTGCCAGTAACTCCGGGACAGCCCAGGGAAGCACTGAAGCTTTCTTT. Its protein is CASNSGTAQGSTEAFF.

This rearrangement joins TRBV20-1 to TRBJ2-3, with TRBD1 as a possible D gene (5 bases). Germline V gene data show CDR1 as DFQATT and CDR2 as SNEGSKA (reference sequence). The CDR3 length is 13 residues. The V and J ends lost 6 bases and 1 base respectively, with 11 bases between them. CDR3 sequence (DNA): TGCAGTGCCGCCGGCAGGGGCACAGATACGCAGTATTTT. Protein product: CSAAGRGTDTQYF.

By frequency in the sample, this clonotype is medium-sized (0.01 to 0.1%). The V gene is TRBV4-2, the J gene TRBJ2-3; 10 nucleotides agree with TRBD2. From germline, CDR1 is LGHNA and CDR2 YNFKEQ. V gave up 1 base and J gave up 2 bases; unmatched junction bases: 9. The CDR3 has 18 amino acids. The chain's CDR3 is CASSQGSIAGGTTDTQYF. CDR3 in DNA: TGTGCCAGCAGCCAAGGGTCGATAGCGGGAGGCACCACAGATACGCAGTATTTT.

This clonotype has a count of ten or more. The CDR3 reads CASRLADLTGELFF. CDR3 coding DNA: TGTGCCAGCAGACTAGCGGACCTCACCGGGGAGCTGTTTTTT. The gene calls are TRBV28 and TRBJ2-2, with 8 bases lining up with TRBD2. This CDR3 region has 14 residues. Germline V gene data show CDR1 as MDHEN and CDR2 as SYDVKM. The trim removed 6 bases at V and 4 bases at J, leaving 4 bases unmatched.

In its sample, this clonotype was seen a few times. The chain is built from TRBV4-3 and TRBJ2-1; possible D gene TRBD2, 5 bases. Trimming left V 0 bases short and J 8 bases short, with 14 bases between. This CDR3 comprises 15 residues. CDR1 LGHNA and CDR2 YSLEER come from the germline V gene. The CDR3 nucleotides read TGCGCCAGCAGCCAAGATTCTAGGACTCTGGATGAGCAGTTCTTC. This codes for CASSQDSRTLDEQFF.

This clonotype was picked up many times. The V call is TRBV4-3, the J call TRBJ2-1, with TRBD2 matching over 9 bases. This CDR3 spans 17 amino acids. Per germline, CDR1 LGHNA and CDR2 YSLEER. V shed 4 bases and J 7 bases; nucleotides not matched to a gene: 14. CDR3 residues: CASSPLYRLAENNEQFF. CDR3 nucleotide sequence: TGCGCCAGCAGCCCCTTATATCGACTAGCGGAGAATAATGAGCAGTTCTTC.

This clonotype was counted at least ten times. The V call is TRBV29-1, the J call TRBJ2-6; D might be TRBD2 (5 bases). There are 15 residues in the CDR3. With 2 bases removed from V and 1 base from J, the gap between germline ends came to 9 bases. Germline CDR1 reads SQVTM; CDR2 reads ANQGSEA. The CDR3 here is CSVELRGSGANVLTF. The CDR3 bases are TGCAGCGTTGAACTACGCGGGTCTGGGGCCAACGTCCTGACTTTC.

This clonotype occurred a few times. The gene calls are TRBV6-2 or TRBV6-3 and TRBJ2-7; perhaps TRBD2 as D (6 bases). The CDR3 sequence is 16 residues long. Trimming took off 4 bases at V and 3 bases at J, with 19 bases between the two ends. Germline assignment: CDR1 MNHEY and CDR2 SVGEGT. CDR3 sequence: CASSSRINTSLYEQYF. CDR3 sequence (DNA): TGTGCCAGCAGTTCCCGCATTAATACTAGCCTCTACGAGCAGTACTTC.

The V and J genes are TRBV20-1 and TRBJ1-1; 9 bases line up with TRBD1. The trim removed 0 bases at V and 3 bases at J, leaving 11 bases unmatched. CDR3 size: 17 residues. Germline V CDR1 and CDR2: DFQATT, SNEGSKA (reference sequence). The DNA for the CDR3 is TGCAGTGCTAGAGATCATACAGGGGGCATCGAAGACACTGAAGCTTTCTTT. Its translation is CSARDHTGGIEDTEAFF.

The chain couples TRBV20-1 to TRBJ2-3; 9 bases match TRBD2. The CDR3 runs 14 residues. The V gene's germline CDR1 is DFQATT and CDR2 SNEGSKA (reference sequence). V dropped 2 bases and J dropped 0; count of bases not matched to a gene: 0. CDR3 region: CSARSGRSTDTQYF. The CDR3 coding sequence is TGCAGTGCTAGAAGCGGGAGGAGCACAGATACGCAGTATTTT.

The chain joins TRBV25-1 to TRBJ1-2, with D hard to call. In germline, CDR1 is MGHDK, CDR2 SYGVNS. The V and J ends lost 2 bases and 5 bases respectively, with 6 bases between them. CDR3 size: 12 residues. In DNA, the CDR3 is TGTGCCAGCAGTGAAGCCCTTTATGGCTACACCTTC. The encoded protein is CASSEALYGYTF.

This clonotype turned up a few times. This chain joins TRBV28 and TRBJ2-1, with 9 bases fitting TRBD2. This CDR3 has 17 amino acids. Germline V gene data show CDR1 as MDHEN and CDR2 as SYDVKM. The ends lost 4 bases at V and 7 bases at J; junction bases unmatched: 14. CDR3 coding DNA: TGTGCCAGCAGTTCCCCGCTTGGTAGCGGGAGAGGAAATGAGCAGTTCTTC. Translated: CASSSPLGSGRGNEQFF.

This clonotype was detected only a few times. V usage is TRBV7-3 and J usage is TRBJ2-1; TRBD2 aligns across 7 bases. Germline loops: CDR1 SGHTA, CDR2 FQGTGA. The length of the CDR3 is 12 residues. The J segment lost 6 bases and the V segment lost 4 bases, leaving 0 bases of the junction unmatched. CDR3 nucleotide sequence: TGTGCCAGCAGCTGGGGGGGCAATGAGCAGTTCTTC. This encodes CASSWGGNEQFF.